The TCR beta chain under discussion was sequenced for a study of vaccination effects on CD4 cells after COVID-19. The CDR3 totals 15 residues. V gave up 0 bases and J gave up 0 bases, with 7 bases separating them. Germline CDR1 SGHNT, CDR2 YYREEE (reference sequence). Isolating CD4+ T cells followed around nine days of culture. Everyone in the study got two shots of either the BNT162b2 or mRNA-1273 vaccine. Nucleocapsid antibodies were negative in the vaccine recipients, who had never had SARS-CoV-2 infection. Turning to this clone: Its antigen remains unknown.

The method was immunoSEQ multiplex PCR; TCRdb's version includes in-frame clones alone and lacks a portion of them. The data hold about 47,000 clones, with under 80% observed a single time. The sample here was CD4+ T cells from PBMCs cultured without peptide, taken after COVID-19 vaccination. The J gene is TRBJ2-4, the V gene TRBV5-4, with D perhaps given as TRBD1 or TRBD2 (5 bases each). The receptor was isolated from a human donor who received a COVID-19 vaccine. The CDR3 DNA is TGTGCCAGCAGCTTGGCCGGGGCAGCCAAAAACATTCAGTACTTC. Protein product: CASSLAGAAKNIQYF. The complete variable domain, with remaining parts taken from reference TRBV5-4 and TRBJ2-4, reads ETGVTQSPTHLIKTRGQQVTLRCSSQSGHNTVSWYQQALGQGPQFIFQYYREEENGRGNFPPRFSGLQFPNYSSELNVNALELDDSALYLCASSLAGAAKNIQYFGAGTRLSVL.